This is a list of T cell receptor beta chains from one sample in a study of blood T cell repertoires in COVID-19. TCRdb's copy holds only in-frame clones and misses some; the assay was immunoSEQ multiplex PCR. The sample consists of roughly 170,000 clones, approximately 82% of them appearing once. Sequencing was carried out using PBMCs or T cells enriched from blood (not recorded which). The receptors derive from a man aged 60-69 years who had recovered from COVID-19. Both conserved end residues are part of each CDR3. The D gene is left open where the match is weak. Clone size is given for some rows only: seen once, a few or many times, or a class if the clone is expanded.

D gene,J gene,clone size,V gene,CDR3 protein,CDR3 DNA
-,TRBJ1-2,-,TRBV19,CAIRDTVNYGYTF,TGTGCCATCCGGGACACCGTAAACTATGGCTACACCTTC
-,TRBJ2-7,-,TRBV5-5,CASSLDQGSSYEQYF,TGTGCCAGCAGCTTGGATCAGGGGAGCTCCTACGAGCAGTACTTC
TRBD2,TRBJ2-3,once,TRBV4-2,CASSLTSGERTDTQYF,TGTGCCAGCAGCCTGACTAGCGGGGAGCGCACAGATACGCAGTATTTT
-,TRBJ2-5,-,TRBV2,CASNEARETQYF,TGTGCCAGCAATGAAGCCCGAGAGACCCAGTACTTC
TRBD2,TRBJ2-5,-,TRBV9,CASSVWTSGGAGETQYF,TGTGCCAGCAGCGTATGGACTAGCGGGGGGGCAGGAGAGACCCAGTACTTC
-,TRBJ2-7,-,TRBV30,CAWSVPRFSLEQYF,TGTGCCTGGAGTGTACCCCGGTTTAGTTTGGAGCAGTACTTC
-,TRBJ1-2,-,TRBV28,CASSWARVKSGYTF,TGTGCCAGCAGTTGGGCCAGGGTAAAAAGTGGCTACACCTTC
-,TRBJ2-2,few,TRBV5-5,CASSAHLDSNTGELFF,TGTGCCAGCAGCGCGCACCTAGACTCGAACACCGGGGAGCTGTTTTTT
-,TRBJ2-7,-,TRBV9,CASSPRDIGRLEQYF,TGTGCCAGCAGCCCCCGGGACATAGGCCGCCTCGAGCAGTACTTC
-,TRBJ2-2,-,TRBV5-1,CASSADGTKNTGELFF,TGCGCCAGCAGCGCAGACGGGACAAAGAACACCGGGGAGCTGTTTTTT
TRBD2,TRBJ2-5,-,TRBV19,CATRREGDQETQYF,TGTGCCACCCGCCGGGAGGGGGACCAAGAGACCCAGTACTTC
TRBD1,TRBJ2-7,-,TRBV2,CASQRRTGGAHEQYF,TGTGCCAGCCAGAGGAGGACAGGGGGCGCCCACGAGCAGTACTTC
TRBD1,TRBJ2-5,-,TRBV5-1,CASSLVGTGEETQYF,TGCGCCAGCAGCTTGGTAGGGACAGGGGAAGAGACCCAGTACTTC
TRBD1,TRBJ2-1,-,TRBV20-1,CSASKPRTGGLNEQFF,TGCAGTGCTAGTAAACCCAGGACAGGGGGCCTCAATGAGCAGTTCTTC
-,TRBJ1-2,once,TRBV12-3/TRBV12-4,CASSLANRNGYTF,TGTGCCAGCAGTTTAGCGAACAGGAATGGCTACACCTTC
TRBD1,TRBJ2-1,-,TRBV24-1,CATSDSQGAGNEQFF,TGTGCCACCAGTGATTCACAGGGGGCGGGCAATGAGCAGTTCTTC
TRBD1,TRBJ1-2,-,TRBV24-1,CATSDRTGPNYGYTF,TGTGCCACCAGTGATAGGACAGGGCCTAACTATGGCTACACCTTC
TRBD1,TRBJ1-1,-,TRBV5-6,CASSFGTGVNTEAFF,TGTGCCAGCAGCTTCGGGACAGGGGTTAACACTGAAGCTTTCTTT
-,TRBJ1-6,-,TRBV30,CAWIPGAFYNSPLHF,TGTGCCTGGATACCAGGGGCCTTCTATAATTCACCCCTCCACTTT
TRBD1,TRBJ2-1,few,TRBV30,CAWDSSGGEQFF,TGTGCCTGGGACAGCTCAGGGGGTGAGCAGTTCTTC
TRBD1,TRBJ2-1,once,TRBV24-1,CATSGQGEQFF,TGTGCCACCAGCGGACAGGGCGAGCAGTTCTTC
-,TRBJ2-3,-,TRBV5-5,CASSFSTHPSTDTQYF,TGTGCCAGCAGCTTTTCGACACACCCTAGCACAGATACGCAGTATTTT
TRBD1,TRBJ1-5,-,TRBV9,CASSAQGDSDQPQHF,TGTGCCAGCAGCGCCCAGGGGGACAGCGATCAGCCCCAGCATTTT
TRBD1,TRBJ2-1,-,TRBV28,CASSSRQGRSYNEQFF,TGTGCCAGCAGCTCCCGACAGGGGAGAAGTTACAATGAGCAGTTCTTC
TRBD1,TRBJ1-2,-,TRBV20-1,CSASAYGQDDYGYTF,TGCAGTGCTAGTGCCTACGGACAGGACGACTATGGCTACACCTTC
TRBD1,TRBJ2-1,-,TRBV5-1,CASSLTGSVGNEQFF,TGCGCCAGCAGCCTGACAGGGTCCGTTGGCAATGAGCAGTTCTTC
TRBD1,TRBJ1-4,-,TRBV5-5,CASSSEDRGLTTNEKLFF,TGTGCCAGCAGCTCCGAAGACAGGGGACTAACAACTAATGAAAAACTGTTTTTT
TRBD1,TRBJ2-7,-,TRBV11-1,CASSLSVGQGTYEQYF,TGTGCCAGCAGCTTGTCGGTAGGACAGGGAACCTACGAGCAGTACTTC
TRBD1,TRBJ1-5,-,TRBV10-3,CAISDTGGVNQPQHF,TGTGCCATCAGTGACACAGGGGGCGTCAATCAGCCCCAGCATTTT
TRBD1,TRBJ1-5,once,TRBV11-2,CASSTGGQGDQPQHF,TGTGCCAGCAGCACAGGAGGCCAGGGGGACCAGCCCCAGCATTTT
-,TRBJ2-7,-,TRBV11-2,CASSFLYEQYF,TGTGCCAGCAGCTTTCTTTACGAGCAGTACTTC
-,TRBJ2-7,-,TRBV19,CASSIDGTGYYEQYF,TGTGCCAGTAGTATAGATGGAACGGGTTACTACGAGCAGTACTTC
TRBD1,TRBJ2-3,-,TRBV11-2,CASSLPDRSGLPSTDTQYF,TGTGCCAGCAGCCTCCCGGACAGGTCCGGTCTTCCCAGCACAGATACGCAGTATTTT
TRBD1,TRBJ1-6,-,TRBV7-2,CASSSGRQGRNSPLHF,TGTGCCAGCAGCTCGGGTCGACAGGGAAGGAACTCACCCCTCCACTTT
-,TRBJ1-2,-,TRBV30,CAWSVGGAGYTF,TGTGCCTGGAGTGTAGGCGGGGCCGGCTACACCTTC
TRBD1,TRBJ2-7,-,TRBV7-9,CASSDTGDLSYEQYF,TGTGCCAGCAGCGATACAGGGGACCTCTCCTACGAGCAGTACTTC
TRBD2,TRBJ2-3,-,TRBV23-1,CASSQSVPRRSGKRTDTQYF,TGCGCCAGCAGTCAATCTGTCCCCCGACGCAGCGGGAAGCGCACAGATACGCAGTATTTT
TRBD2,TRBJ2-3,-,TRBV30,CAWSYSGLAGVTDTQYF,TGTGCCTGGAGCTACAGCGGACTAGCGGGGGTCACAGATACGCAGTATTTT
TRBD2,TRBJ2-1,-,TRBV25-1,CASSGWTSGGATYNEQFF,TGTGCCAGCAGTGGTTGGACTAGCGGGGGGGCCACCTACAATGAGCAGTTCTTC
-,TRBJ1-5,-,TRBV2,CASSASGGGNQPQHF,TGTGCCAGCAGTGCTTCGGGGGGAGGCAATCAGCCCCAGCATTTT
-,TRBJ2-5,-,TRBV11-1,CASSFFPGKETQYF,TGTGCCAGCAGCTTCTTCCCAGGGAAAGAGACCCAGTACTTC
TRBD1,TRBJ2-7,-,TRBV5-5,CASSRDRDRVIEQYF,TGTGCCAGCAGCCGGGACCGGGACAGGGTAATCGAGCAGTACTTC
-,TRBJ2-2,-,TRBV7-8,CASSPADPISSTGELFF,TGTGCCAGCAGCCCTGCGGATCCCATATCTAGCACCGGGGAGCTGTTTTTT
-,TRBJ2-6,once,TRBV15,CATSRHSGSGANVLTF,TGTGCCACCAGCAGACATTCAGGGTCTGGGGCCAACGTCCTGACTTTC
TRBD1,TRBJ2-6,-,TRBV29-1,CSVVGQGNSGANVLTF,TGCAGCGTTGTGGGACAGGGTAACTCTGGGGCCAACGTCCTGACTTTC
TRBD2,TRBJ2-5,-,TRBV5-1,CASSRGTSGRQETQYF,TGCGCCAGCAGCCGGGGGACTAGCGGGAGGCAAGAGACCCAGTACTTC
-,TRBJ1-5,-,TRBV6-5,CASTLTDSRNQPQHF,TGTGCCAGCACCCTAACAGACAGTCGCAATCAGCCCCAGCATTTT
-,TRBJ1-2,once,TRBV12-3/TRBV12-4,CASSLGPHYGYTF,TGTGCCAGCAGTTTGGGGCCACACTATGGCTACACCTTC
-,TRBJ2-2,-,TRBV3-1/TRBV3-2,CASSPGHPTGELFF,TGTGCCAGCAGCCCGGGACATCCCACCGGGGAGCTGTTTTTT
-,TRBJ2-7,-,TRBV18,CASSPPGRATAYEQYF,TGTGCCAGCTCCCCCCCTGGTCGCGCTACAGCCTACGAGCAGTACTTC
-,TRBJ2-3,once,TRBV7-3,CASSKNRGTDTQYF,TGTGCCAGCAGCAAGAATCGAGGCACAGATACGCAGTATTTT
-,TRBJ1-6,-,TRBV15,CATSRAGTRNSPLHF,TGTGCCACCAGCAGAGCGGGGACACGAAATTCACCCCTCCACTTT
-,TRBJ1-6,-,TRBV6-5,CASSYPGQGPLHF,TGTGCCAGCAGTTACCCGGGACAAGGGCCCCTCCACTTT
TRBD2,TRBJ2-1,-,TRBV30,CAWSVLAGGHNEQFF,TGTGCCTGGAGTGTCTTGGCGGGGGGGCACAATGAGCAGTTCTTC